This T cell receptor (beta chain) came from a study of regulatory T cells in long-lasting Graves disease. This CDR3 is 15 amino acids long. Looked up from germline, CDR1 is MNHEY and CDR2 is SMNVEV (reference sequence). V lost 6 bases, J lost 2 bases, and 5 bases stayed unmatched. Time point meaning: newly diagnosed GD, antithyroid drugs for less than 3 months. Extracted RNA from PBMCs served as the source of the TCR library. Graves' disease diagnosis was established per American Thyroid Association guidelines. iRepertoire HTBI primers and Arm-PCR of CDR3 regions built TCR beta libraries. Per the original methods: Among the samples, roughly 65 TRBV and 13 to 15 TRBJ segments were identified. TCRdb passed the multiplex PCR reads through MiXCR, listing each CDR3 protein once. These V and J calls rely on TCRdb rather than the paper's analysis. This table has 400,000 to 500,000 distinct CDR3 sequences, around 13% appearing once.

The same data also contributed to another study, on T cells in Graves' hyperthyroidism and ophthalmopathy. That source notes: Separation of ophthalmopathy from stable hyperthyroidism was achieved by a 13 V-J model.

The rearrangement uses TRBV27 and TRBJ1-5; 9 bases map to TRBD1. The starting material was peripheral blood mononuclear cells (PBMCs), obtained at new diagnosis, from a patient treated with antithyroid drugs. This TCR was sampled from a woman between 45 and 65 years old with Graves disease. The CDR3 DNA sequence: TGTGCCAGCAGAGTGGGACAGGGTGGCAATCAGCCCCAGCATTTT. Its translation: CASRVGQGGNQPQHF.